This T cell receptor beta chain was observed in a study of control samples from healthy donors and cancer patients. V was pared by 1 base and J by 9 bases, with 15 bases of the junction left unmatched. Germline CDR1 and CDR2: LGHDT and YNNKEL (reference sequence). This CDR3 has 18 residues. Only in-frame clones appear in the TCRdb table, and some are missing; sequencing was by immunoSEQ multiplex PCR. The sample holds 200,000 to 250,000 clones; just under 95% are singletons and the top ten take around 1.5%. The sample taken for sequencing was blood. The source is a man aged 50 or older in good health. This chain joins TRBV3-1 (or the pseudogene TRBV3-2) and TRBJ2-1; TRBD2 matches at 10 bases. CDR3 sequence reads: CASSQGWGQRGGGGEQFF. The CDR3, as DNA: TGTGCCAGCAGCCAAGGGTGGGGACAGCGGGGGGGAGGAGGTGAGCAGTTCTTC.